Below, 28 T cell receptor beta chains from the same sample are listed, as sequenced in a study of patients and donors after allogeneic stem cell transplantation. TCRdb itself ran the RT-PCR reads through MiXCR, one entry per CDR3 protein. Found here are 920,000 or so distinct CDR3 sequences, roughly 18% of them singletons; the top ten hold approximately 5.9%. The specimen sequenced was blood, either unsorted or a sorted T cell fraction (not recorded which). The receptors here all came from a human donor who was either an allogeneic HSCT recipient or a stem cell or donor lymphocyte infusion donor (not recorded which). It is not recorded whose cells these are; they may come from a transplant donor.

The V call is TRBV24-1, the J call TRBJ2-7; 12 nucleotides line up with TRBD1. The germline CDR1 and CDR2 sequences are KGHDR and SFDVKD. Trimming removed 3 bases from V and 3 bases from J; junction bases left unmatched: 5. The CDR3 has 16 amino acids. This chain's CDR3 is CATSDPGTGGNYEQYF. DNA of the CDR3: TGTGCCACCAGTGATCCCGGGACAGGGGGCAACTACGAGCAGTACTTC.

The rearrangement joins TRBV7-3 to TRBJ2-1; D unresolved. Trimming cost V 5 bases and J 3 bases, with 11 bases left between them. This CDR3 contains 14 residues. The germline CDR1 and CDR2 sequences are SGHTA and FQGTGA. The CDR3 DNA follows: TGTGCCAGCAGCCAAGACGCCAACTACAATGAGCAGTTCTTC. Its translation is CASSQDANYNEQFF.

The chain combines TRBV6-1 with TRBJ2-2; 11 nucleotides match TRBD2. Germline CDR1 reads MNHNS; CDR2 reads SASEGT. CDR3 length: 16 residues. V lost 5 bases to trimming and J lost 1 base; unmatched junction nucleotides: 3. The CDR3 DNA sequence: TGTGCCAGCAGTATGACTAGCGGGGTGAACACCGGGGAGCTGTTTTTT. This gives the protein CASSMTSGVNTGELFF.

This chain links TRBV7-2 with TRBJ2-7; a weak D match, TRBD1 (6 bases). The V gene's germline CDR1 is SGHTA and CDR2 FQGNSA. V lost 5 bases and J 2 bases, leaving 13 bases between the germline ends. The CDR3 is made up of 14 amino acids. The CDR3 region has the DNA TGTGCCAGCAGCCATACAGGGACCGCCTACGAGCAGTACTTC. Its translation: CASSHTGTAYEQYF.

This clonotype was observed a few times. The gene calls are TRBV12-3 or TRBV12-4 and TRBJ2-1, with 9 positions matching TRBD2. CDR3 length: 14 amino acids. After removal of 8 bases from V and 4 bases from J, the junction contained 6 bases not matched to a gene. The CDR3 region is CASRSGGIYNEQFF. DNA of the CDR3: TGTGCCAGCCGAAGCGGGGGGATTTACAATGAGCAGTTCTTC.

The chain couples TRBV10-2 to TRBJ1-5, with 7 bases that match TRBD1. Losses at the gene ends were 9 bases for V and 5 bases for J; bases not matched to a gene: 13. This CDR3 is built from 15 residues. Germline assignment: CDR1 WSHSY and CDR2 SAAADI. DNA of the CDR3: TGCGCCAGTAAAAAAACAGGGGCGAGGGATCAGCCCCAGCATTTT. This translates into CASKKTGARDQPQHF.

This clonotype has more than one count but fewer than ten. This chain connects TRBV7-2 to TRBJ2-5; TRBD2 matches 11 bases. This CDR3 is built from 16 residues. The trim removed 5 bases at V and 1 base at J, leaving 6 bases unmatched. The germline V gene encodes CDR1 SGHTA and CDR2 FQGNSA. CDR3 nucleotides: TGTGCCAGCAGCGCCAGAGGACTAGCGGGCCAAGAGACCCAGTACTTC. Its protein is CASSARGLAGQETQYF.

The chain is built from TRBV5-8 and TRBJ2-6, with a weak D call TRBD1 (6 bases). V was shortened by 4 bases and J by 0 bases, with 14 bases between the two germline ends. The CDR3 totals 17 residues. Germline-derived CDR1 and CDR2 are SGHTS and YDEGEE. The CDR3 nucleotides are TGTGCCAGCAGCCTTCGGACAGTCAACTCTGGGGCCAACGTCCTGACTTTC. It translates to CASSLRTVNSGANVLTF.

In this sample, this clonotype turned up a few times. The genes are TRBV7-6 and TRBJ2-7, with TRBD1 as a possible D gene (6 bases). This CDR3 comprises 16 residues. The V and J ends lost 3 bases and 0 bases respectively, with 15 bases between them. Germline CDR1 and CDR2: SGHVS and FNYEAQ. The CDR3 DNA is TGTGCCAGCAGCTTGACCGGGACATTCAGCTCCTACGAGCAGTACTTC. Its translation: CASSLTGTFSSYEQYF.

V and J are TRBV5-1 and TRBJ2-7; a possible D gene is TRBD1 (6 bases). Trimming cost V 0 bases and J 2 bases, with 9 bases left between them. CDR3 length: 14 residues. Germline V gene data show CDR1 as SGHRS and CDR2 as YFSETQ. The CDR3 DNA follows: TGCGCCAGCAGCTTGGCGGGACATCCCTACGAGCAGTACTTC. Encoded protein: CASSLAGHPYEQYF.

J is TRBJ2-5 and V is TRBV7-2; TRBD2 matches 10 bases. V shed 3 bases, J shed 5 bases, and the junction held 9 bases outside the gene matches. This CDR3 spans 16 amino acids. CDR1 is SGHTA and CDR2 is FQGNSA in the germline V gene. CDR3 protein: CASSFRPSGGGETQYF. The CDR3, as DNA: TGTGCCAGCAGCTTTCGGCCTAGCGGGGGAGGGGAGACCCAGTACTTC.

The chain is built from TRBV6-4 and TRBJ1-2, with D possibly matching TRBD1 (5 bases). The CDR3 is 13 residues long. The ends were cut back, 6 bases at V and 8 bases at J, with 16 bases in the middle. Germline CDR1 and CDR2: MRHNA and SNTAGT. The CDR3 sequence: CASSTGTFFGYTF. For the CDR3, the DNA is TGTGCCAGCAGCACCGGGACGTTCTTCGGCTACACCTTC.

The V call is TRBV5-1, the J call TRBJ2-7, with D maybe TRBD1 (6 bases). The CDR3 runs to 14 residues. V dropped 2 bases and J dropped 2 bases, with 11 bases sitting between them. Per the germline V gene, CDR1 is SGHRS and CDR2 is YFSETQ. CDR3 protein: CASSLDRTAYEQYF. The CDR3, as DNA: TGCGCCAGCAGCTTAGACAGGACTGCCTACGAGCAGTACTTC.

V and J are TRBV27 and TRBJ2-3; D gene ambiguous. Germline V gene data show CDR1 as MNHEY and CDR2 as SMNVEV (reference sequence). The CDR3 is 14 amino acids. Trimming removed 7 bases at V and 3 bases at J, with 14 bases between. The CDR3 region has the DNA TGTGCCAGCACGACGCGGCTGGGGACAGATACGCAGTATTTT. Its protein product is CASTTRLGTDTQYF.

V and J are TRBV14 and TRBJ2-1; the D gene is possibly TRBD1 (6 bases). This CDR3 comprises 14 residues. The germline gives CDR1 SGHDN, CDR2 FVKESK. Trimming stripped 4 bases from V and 8 bases from J, with 15 bases between. Here the CDR3 reads CASSLGAGKDEQFF. The CDR3 DNA reads as TGTGCCAGCAGCCTGGGGGCCGGTAAAGATGAGCAGTTCTTC.

This clonotype was counted only a few times. The chain is built from TRBV7-9 and TRBJ2-1, with 7 bases identical to TRBD2. V was clipped by 1 base and J by 6 bases; unmatched bases: 6. CDR3 length: 15 residues. Germline V gives CDR1 SEHNR, CDR2 FQNEAQ (reference sequence). The CDR3 DNA sequence: TGTGCCAGCAGCTTAGTAGCGGGCTTCCGCAATGAGCAGTTCTTC. Translation: CASSLVAGFRNEQFF. Full variable domain (missing parts from reference TRBV7-9 and TRBJ2-1): DTGVSQNPRHKITKRGQNVTFRCDPISEHNRLYWYRQTLGQGPEFLTYFQNEAQLEKSRLLSDRFSAERPKGSFSTLEIQRTEQGDSAMYLCASSLVAGFRNEQFFGPGTRLTVL.

This clonotype was detected a few times. The CDR3 DNA sequence: TGTGCCAGCAGTCGATTCAATGACAGGGGGAGCTCTGGGGCCAACGTCCTGACTTTC. This gives the protein CASSRFNDRGSSGANVLTF. The V and J genes are TRBV6-2 or TRBV6-3 and TRBJ2-6, with 9 bases that match TRBD1. V lost 5 bases, J lost 0 bases, and 11 bases stayed unmatched. The CDR3 covers 19 residues. The germline gives CDR1 MNHEY, CDR2 SVGEGT.

This chain joins TRBV27 and TRBJ1-6; no clear D. The CDR3 length is 15 residues. V lost 6 bases and J lost 6, with 15 bases in between. Germline-derived CDR1 and CDR2 are MNHEY and SMNVEV (reference sequence). CDR3 sequence reads: CASSPAGSFNSPLHF. The CDR3 nucleotides read TGTGCCAGCAGCCCCGCCGGGAGTTTTAATTCACCCCTCCACTTT.

The table lists this clonotype with a few counts. V is TRBV2 and J is TRBJ2-7; D might be TRBD1 or TRBD2, each matching 5 bases. Germline V gene data show CDR1 as SNHLY and CDR2 as FYNNEI. The V end lost 10 bases, the J end lost 2 bases, and 18 bases lay between the germline ends. The CDR3 loop spans 14 amino acids. The CDR3 nucleotides are TGTGCCATAAACGGGGCGGACGGAACCTACGAGCAGTACTTC. Translation: CAINGADGTYEQYF.

This sequence joins TRBV6-5 and TRBJ2-7; D may match TRBD1 or TRBD2 (6 bases each). Germline V gives CDR1 MNHEY, CDR2 SVGAGI. This CDR3 spans 14 amino acids. V gave up 0 bases and J gave up 11 bases, with 17 bases separating them. As DNA, the CDR3 is TGTGCCAGCAGTTACTCGGGGGGCAGGACGGAGGAGTACTTC. This translates into CASSYSGGRTEEYF.

The rearrangement uses TRBV4-3 and TRBJ1-2; D might be TRBD1 (5 bases). The CDR3 length is 14 residues. CDR1 is LGHNA, CDR2 YSLEER, per germline. Trimming removed 0 bases at V and 8 bases at J, with 13 bases between. The CDR3 bases are TGCGCCAGCAGCCAAGATCCGGACACCGGCGGCTACACCTTC. This codes for CASSQDPDTGGYTF.

This clonotype was seen a handful of times. This chain connects TRBV6-2 or TRBV6-3 to TRBJ1-1, with 12 bases identical to TRBD1. The CDR3 has 17 residues. The germline V gene encodes CDR1 MNHEY and CDR2 SVGEGT. J was trimmed by 4 bases and V by 0 bases; bases with no gene match: 6. This chain's CDR3 is CASSYSTGQGAVTEAFF. The CDR3, as DNA: TGTGCCAGCAGTTACTCGACGGGACAGGGGGCAGTCACTGAAGCTTTCTTT.

This chain links TRBV2 with TRBJ2-5; D is possibly TRBD1 or TRBD2 (6 bases each). Germline assignment: CDR1 SNHLY and CDR2 FYNNEI. Trimming took 3 bases from V and 3 from J, leaving 14 bases between them. The length of the CDR3 is 15 residues. Here the CDR3 DNA reads TGTGCCAGCAGTGATCGGGGGCGCAGGGAAGAGACCCAGTACTTC. Translated, it gives CASSDRGRREETQYF.

This clonotype showed up just a few times. The rearrangement joins TRBV27 to TRBJ2-5, with D hard to call. Germline V gene sequence: CDR1 MNHEY, CDR2 SMNVEV (reference sequence). This CDR3 is 11 amino acids long. Trimming took 3 bases from V and 4 from J, leaving 3 bases between them. Written as DNA, the CDR3 is TGTGCCAGCAGTTTCCCAGAGACCCAGTACTTC. Translation gives CASSFPETQYF.

This clonotype has just a few counts. V gene TRBV19 combines with J gene TRBJ1-1, with a possible D match to TRBD1 (5 bases). The CDR3 is 13 amino acids. CDR1 is LNHDA, CDR2 SQIVND, per germline (reference sequence). The V end lost 10 bases, the J end lost 2 bases, and 14 bases lay between the germline ends. The CDR3 DNA reads TGTGCCACCCGGGGGGTTAGCAACACTGAAGCTTTCTTT. Its protein product is CATRGVSNTEAFF.

The V and J genes are TRBV9 and TRBJ2-7; D is possibly TRBD1 (6 bases). The ends were cut back, 3 bases at V and 5 bases at J, with 21 bases in the middle. This CDR3 is 16 amino acids long. In germline, CDR1 is SGDLS, CDR2 YYNGEE. This chain's CDR3 is CASSALETGWSDEQYF. For the CDR3, the DNA is TGTGCCAGCAGCGCGCTCGAGACAGGCTGGAGTGACGAGCAGTACTTC.

The chain joins TRBV9 to TRBJ1-6, with TRBD1 matching 10 bases. Unmatched junction bases numbered 5, after V lost 3 bases and J lost 8 bases. The germline gives CDR1 SGDLS, CDR2 YYNGEE. This CDR3 region has 15 residues. CDR3 sequence (DNA): TGTGCCAGCAGCGCCGAGGGACAGGGGTATTCACCCCTCCACTTT. Residues: CASSAEGQGYSPLHF.

V usage is TRBV30 and J usage is TRBJ1-2; the D is unclear. Trimming removed 1 base from V and 6 bases from J, with 12 bases in between. This CDR3 is 13 amino acids long. The germline CDR1 and CDR2 sequences are GTSNPN and SVGIG (reference sequence). The CDR3 sequence is CAWSASDHHGYTF. The CDR3 DNA reads TGTGCCTGGAGTGCGAGTGATCACCATGGCTACACCTTC.